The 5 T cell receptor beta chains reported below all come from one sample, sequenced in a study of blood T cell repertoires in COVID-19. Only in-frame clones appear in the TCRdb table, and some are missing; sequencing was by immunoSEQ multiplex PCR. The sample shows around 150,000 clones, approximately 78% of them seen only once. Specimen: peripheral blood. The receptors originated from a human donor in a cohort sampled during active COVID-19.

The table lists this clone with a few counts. In DNA, the CDR3 is TGTGCCAGCAGCCTCGGGGGGGAAGAGCAGTTCTTC. Amino acids: CASSLGGEEQFF. J is TRBJ2-1 and V is TRBV7-9, with TRBD2 matching over 8 bases. The CDR3 runs to 12 residues. CDR1 is SEHNR and CDR2 is FQNEAQ in the germline V gene (reference sequence). The trim removed 5 bases at V and 10 bases at J, leaving 4 bases unmatched.

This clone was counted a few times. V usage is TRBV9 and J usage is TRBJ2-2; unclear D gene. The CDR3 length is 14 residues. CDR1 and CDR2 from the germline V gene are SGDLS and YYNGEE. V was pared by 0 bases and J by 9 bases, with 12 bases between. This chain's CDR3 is CASSVATPPRELFF. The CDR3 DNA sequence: TGTGCCAGCAGCGTAGCTACGCCTCCTCGGGAGCTGTTTTTT. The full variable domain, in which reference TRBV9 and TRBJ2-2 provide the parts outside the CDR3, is DSGVTQTPKHLITATGQRVTLRCSPRSGDLSVYWYQQSLDQGLQFLIQYYNGEERAKGNILERFSAQQFPDLHSELNLSSLELGDSALYFCASSVATPPRELFFGEGSRLTVL.

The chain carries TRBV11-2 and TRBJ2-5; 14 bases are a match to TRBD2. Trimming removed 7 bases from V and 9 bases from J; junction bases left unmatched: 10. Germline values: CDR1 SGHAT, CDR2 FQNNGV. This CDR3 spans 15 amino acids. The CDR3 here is CASTTRTSGGKAQYF. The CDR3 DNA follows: TGTGCCAGCACCACAAGGACTAGCGGGGGGAAGGCCCAGTACTTC.

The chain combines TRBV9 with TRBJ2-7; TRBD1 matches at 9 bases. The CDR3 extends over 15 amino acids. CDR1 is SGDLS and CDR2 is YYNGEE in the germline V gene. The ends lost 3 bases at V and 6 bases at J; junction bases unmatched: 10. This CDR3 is CASSAWTGAQAEQYF. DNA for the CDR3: TGTGCCAGCAGCGCCTGGACAGGGGCGCAGGCCGAGCAGTACTTC.

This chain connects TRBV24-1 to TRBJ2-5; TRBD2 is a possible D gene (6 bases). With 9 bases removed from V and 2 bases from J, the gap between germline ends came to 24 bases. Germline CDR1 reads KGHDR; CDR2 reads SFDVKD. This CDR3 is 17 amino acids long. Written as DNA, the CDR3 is TGTGCCACCCGGTGGCAGGTAGCCCACGGGGGACAAGAGACCCAGTACTTC. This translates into CATRWQVAHGGQETQYF.